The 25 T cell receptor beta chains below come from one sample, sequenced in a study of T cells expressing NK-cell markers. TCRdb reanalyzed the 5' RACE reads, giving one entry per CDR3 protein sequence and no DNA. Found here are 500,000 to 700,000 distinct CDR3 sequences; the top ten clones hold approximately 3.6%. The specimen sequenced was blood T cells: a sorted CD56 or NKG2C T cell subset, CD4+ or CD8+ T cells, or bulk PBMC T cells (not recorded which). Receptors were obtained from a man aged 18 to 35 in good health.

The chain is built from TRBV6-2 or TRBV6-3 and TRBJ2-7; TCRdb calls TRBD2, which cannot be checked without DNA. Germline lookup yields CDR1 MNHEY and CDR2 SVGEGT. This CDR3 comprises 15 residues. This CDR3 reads CASSQLAGGPNEQYF.

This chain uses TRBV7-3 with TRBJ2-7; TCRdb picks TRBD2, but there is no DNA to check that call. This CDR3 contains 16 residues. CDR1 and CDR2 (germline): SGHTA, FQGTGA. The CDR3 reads CASSPNAGLAADEQYF.

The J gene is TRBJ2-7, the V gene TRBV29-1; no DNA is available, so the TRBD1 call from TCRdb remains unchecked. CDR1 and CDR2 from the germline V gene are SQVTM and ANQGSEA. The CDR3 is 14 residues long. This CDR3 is CSVATGQGPYEQYF.

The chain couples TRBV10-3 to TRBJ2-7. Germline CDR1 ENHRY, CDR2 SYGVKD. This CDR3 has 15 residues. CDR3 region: CAISESNRGSYEQYF.

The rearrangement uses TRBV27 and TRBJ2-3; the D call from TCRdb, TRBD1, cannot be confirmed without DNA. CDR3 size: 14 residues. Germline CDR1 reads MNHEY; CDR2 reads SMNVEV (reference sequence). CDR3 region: CASSGGGFTDTQYF.

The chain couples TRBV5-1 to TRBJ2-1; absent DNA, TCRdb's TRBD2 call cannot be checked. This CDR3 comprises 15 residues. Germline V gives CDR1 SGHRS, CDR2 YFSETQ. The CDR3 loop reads CASSPSGISYNEQFF.

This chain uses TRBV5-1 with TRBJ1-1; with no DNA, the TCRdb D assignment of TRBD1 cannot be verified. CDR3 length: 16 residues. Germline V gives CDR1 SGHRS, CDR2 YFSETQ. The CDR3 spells CASSLAGTGVGTEAFF.

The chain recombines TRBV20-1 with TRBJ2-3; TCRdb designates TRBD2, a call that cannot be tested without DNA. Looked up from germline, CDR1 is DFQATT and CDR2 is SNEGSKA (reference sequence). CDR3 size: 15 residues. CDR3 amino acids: CSAQPLQRETDTQYF.

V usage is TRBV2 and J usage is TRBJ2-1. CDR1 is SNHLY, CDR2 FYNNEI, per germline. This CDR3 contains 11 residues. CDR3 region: CASSPFGEQFF.

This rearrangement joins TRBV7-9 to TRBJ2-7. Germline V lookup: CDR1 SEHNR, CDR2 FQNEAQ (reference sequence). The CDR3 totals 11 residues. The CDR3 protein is CASAGVYEQYF.

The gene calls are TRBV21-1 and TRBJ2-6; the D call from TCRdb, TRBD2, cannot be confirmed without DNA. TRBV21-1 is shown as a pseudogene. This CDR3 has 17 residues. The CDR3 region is CASSKGAGPSGANVLTF.

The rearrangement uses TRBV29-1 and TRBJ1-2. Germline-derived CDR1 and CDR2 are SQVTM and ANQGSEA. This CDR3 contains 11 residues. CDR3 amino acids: CSVRVNYGYTF.

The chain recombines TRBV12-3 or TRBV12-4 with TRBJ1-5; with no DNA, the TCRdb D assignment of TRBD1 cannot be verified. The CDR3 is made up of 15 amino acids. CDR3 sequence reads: CASSLAPGARQPQHF.

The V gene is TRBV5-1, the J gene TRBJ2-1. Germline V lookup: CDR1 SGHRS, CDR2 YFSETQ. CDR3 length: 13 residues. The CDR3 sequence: CASSWSLVREQFF.

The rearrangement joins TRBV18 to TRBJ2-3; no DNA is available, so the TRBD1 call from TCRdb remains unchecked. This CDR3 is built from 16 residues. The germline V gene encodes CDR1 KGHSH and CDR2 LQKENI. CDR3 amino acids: CASSPSRTGFTDTQYF. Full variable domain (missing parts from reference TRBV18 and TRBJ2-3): NAGVMQNPRHLVRRRGQEARLRCSPMKGHSHVYWYRQLPEEGLKFMVYLQKENIIDESGMPKERFSAEFPKEGPSILRIQQVVRGDSAAYFCASSPSRTGFTDTQYFGPGTRLTVL.

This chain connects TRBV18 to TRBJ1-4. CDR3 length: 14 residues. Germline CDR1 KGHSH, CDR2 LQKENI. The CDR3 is CASSPPWDNEKLFF.

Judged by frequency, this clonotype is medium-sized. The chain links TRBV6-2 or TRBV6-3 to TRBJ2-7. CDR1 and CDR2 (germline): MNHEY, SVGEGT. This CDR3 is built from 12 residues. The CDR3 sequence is CASSYSSYEQYF.

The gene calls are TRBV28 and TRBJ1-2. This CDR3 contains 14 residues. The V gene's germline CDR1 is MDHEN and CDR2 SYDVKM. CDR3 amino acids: CASRGGTLWGGYTF.

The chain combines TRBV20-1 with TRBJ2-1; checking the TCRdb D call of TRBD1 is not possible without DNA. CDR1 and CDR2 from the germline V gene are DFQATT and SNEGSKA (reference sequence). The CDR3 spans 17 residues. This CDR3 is CSARDPLAGRTYNEQFF.

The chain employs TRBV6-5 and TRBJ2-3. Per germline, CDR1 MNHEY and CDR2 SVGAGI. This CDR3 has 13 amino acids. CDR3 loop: CASTSPYTDTQYF.

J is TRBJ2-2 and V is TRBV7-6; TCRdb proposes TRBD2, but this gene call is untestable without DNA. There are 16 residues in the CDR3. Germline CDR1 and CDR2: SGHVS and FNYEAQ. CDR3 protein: CASSLVGGSHTGELFF.

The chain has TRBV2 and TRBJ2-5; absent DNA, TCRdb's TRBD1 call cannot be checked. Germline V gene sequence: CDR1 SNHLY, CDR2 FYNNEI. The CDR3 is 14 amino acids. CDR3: CASSGNRAKETQYF.

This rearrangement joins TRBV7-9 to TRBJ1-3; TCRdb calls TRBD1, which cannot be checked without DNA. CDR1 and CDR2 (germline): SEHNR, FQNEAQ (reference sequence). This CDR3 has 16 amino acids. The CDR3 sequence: CASSLKGQGAGNTIYF.

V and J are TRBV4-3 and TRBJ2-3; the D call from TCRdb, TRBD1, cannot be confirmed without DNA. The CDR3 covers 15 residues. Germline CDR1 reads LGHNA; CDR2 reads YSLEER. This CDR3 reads CASSQEDTRTDTQYF.

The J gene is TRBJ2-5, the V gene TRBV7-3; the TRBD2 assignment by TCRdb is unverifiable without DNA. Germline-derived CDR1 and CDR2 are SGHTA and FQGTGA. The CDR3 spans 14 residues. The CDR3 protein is CASSPSGHQETQYF.